Each of the 23 T cell receptor beta chains below was sequenced from the same sample in a study of a mutant IDH1 vaccine in newly diagnosed glioma. Time point meaning: baseline, week 1 (first vaccination visit). As for treatment: pre-vaccination baseline after standard-of-care therapy. The protocol was immunoSEQ multiplex PCR, while the TCRdb copy is restricted to in-frame clones and leaves out a portion. This sample has approximately 36,000 clones; around 82% occur once, and the top ten carry approximately 9%. Sequences were derived from PBMCs, sampled from a glioma patient treated with radiotherapy, temozolomide or both. The receptor source for this set is a man aged 40-49 years with glioma. Some clones in this sample may be carry-over from other donors' samples.

The V call is TRBV28, the J call TRBJ2-5; D not resolved. The CDR3 runs to 11 residues. The V gene's germline CDR1 is MDHEN and CDR2 SYDVKM. V was pared by 3 bases and J by 11 bases, with 10 bases between. The CDR3 is CASSFLRSQYF. For the CDR3, the DNA is TGTGCCAGCAGTTTCCTCCGAAGTCAGTACTTC.

The rearrangement links TRBV4-1 to TRBJ2-3, with unresolved D. CDR1 and CDR2 from the germline V gene are MGHRA and YSYEKL. This CDR3 has 17 amino acids. Trimming shortened V by 0 bases and J by 4 bases, and 17 bases separated the two germline ends. This CDR3 is CASSQDNDGVGADTQYF. The CDR3 bases are TGCGCCAGCAGCCAAGATAACGATGGGGTGGGCGCAGATACGCAGTATTTT.

J is TRBJ1-1 and V is TRBV6-5; 11 bases are shared with TRBD1. CDR3 size: 15 residues. V gave up 2 bases and J gave up 11 bases; unmatched junction bases: 10. Germline CDR1 reads MNHEY; CDR2 reads SVGAGI. Here the CDR3 reads CASSYGPGQGATAFF. CDR3 nucleotides: TGTGCCAGCAGTTACGGTCCCGGACAGGGGGCGACGGCTTTCTTT.

The chain carries TRBV28 and TRBJ1-6, with TRBD1 as a possible D gene (5 bases). The CDR3 extends over 12 amino acids. CDR1 is MDHEN and CDR2 is SYDVKM in the germline V gene. Trimming shortened V by 11 bases and J by 7 bases, and 12 bases separated the two germline ends. In DNA form, the CDR3 reads TGTGCCGGGGGATCAGGGAATTCACCCCTCCACTTT. Translated, it gives CAGGSGNSPLHF.

The V gene is TRBV4-3, the J gene TRBJ1-5; D not resolved. The V gene lost 0 bases and the J gene lost 2 bases, with 11 bases spanning the gap. Per germline, CDR1 LGHNA and CDR2 YSLEER. The CDR3 has 16 amino acids. CDR3 amino acids: CASSQDLGVRNQPQHF. CDR3 sequence (DNA): TGCGCCAGCAGCCAAGATCTTGGTGTGCGCAATCAGCCCCAGCATTTT.

This chain uses TRBV5-1 with TRBJ2-3; D is unresolved. From germline, CDR1 is SGHRS and CDR2 YFSETQ. The CDR3 is 15 residues long. Trimming stripped 0 bases from V and 3 bases from J, with 11 bases between. DNA for the CDR3: TGCGCCAGCAGCTTGGATAGGGTGGGGACAGATACGCAGTATTTT. Translated: CASSLDRVGTDTQYF.

The chain has TRBV21-1 and TRBJ2-3; TRBD2, the D gene given by the table, was not confirmed from the DNA. TRBV21-1 is termed a pseudogene. This CDR3 has 18 amino acids. This CDR3 reads CASSKEFGRGGVTDTQYF. The CDR3 nucleotides read TGTGCCAGCAGCAAAGAATTTGGAAGGGGAGGGGTGACAGATACGCAGTATTTT.

The rearrangement links TRBV19 to TRBJ2-2; 7 positions match TRBD1. The CDR3 is 15 amino acids. Trimming took 4 bases from V and 2 from J; bases not matched to a gene: 4. CDR1 LNHDA and CDR2 SQIVND come from the germline V gene (reference sequence). The CDR3 spells CASSNGQDNTGELFF. The DNA for the CDR3 is TGTGCCAGTAGTAACGGACAGGATAACACCGGGGAGCTGTTTTTT.

The chain couples TRBV5-1 to TRBJ2-7; D gene unclear. V was clipped by 0 bases and J by 5 bases, with 9 bases between them. The CDR3 is 13 amino acids. Germline assignment: CDR1 SGHRS and CDR2 YFSETQ. The CDR3 spells CASSLALFDEQYF. The CDR3 nucleotides are TGCGCCAGCAGCTTGGCTCTCTTCGACGAGCAGTACTTC.

This chain links TRBV10-3 with TRBJ1-2; no reliable D call. This CDR3 is 15 amino acids long. Trimming cost V 1 base and J 4 bases, with 13 bases left between them. CDR1 is ENHRY, CDR2 SYGVKD, per germline. CDR3 sequence reads: CAISEFPSPAYGYTF. CDR3 nucleotide sequence: TGTGCCATCAGTGAGTTCCCCTCCCCGGCCTATGGCTACACCTTC.

The chain recombines TRBV2 with TRBJ2-7; no reliable D call. The CDR3 loop spans 15 amino acids. Per germline, CDR1 SNHLY and CDR2 FYNNEI. Trimming took 2 bases from V and 4 from J, leaving 15 bases between them. In nucleotides, the CDR3 is TGTGCCAGCAGTGAACCGGCCCCACCGCCTTACGAGCAGTACTTC. It yields the protein CASSEPAPPPYEQYF.

V gene TRBV6-5 combines with J gene TRBJ2-7; possibly TRBD1 for D (6 bases). Germline assignment: CDR1 MNHEY and CDR2 SVGAGI. The CDR3 extends over 16 amino acids. V lost 3 bases and J 3 bases, leaving 18 bases between the germline ends. This chain's CDR3 is CASSYSRDNGDYEQYF. CDR3 nucleotide sequence: TGTGCCAGCAGTTATTCGAGGGACAATGGAGACTACGAGCAGTACTTC.

The rearrangement joins TRBV29-1 to TRBJ1-4, with D maybe TRBD1 (5 bases). The CDR3 contains 14 residues. Trimming stripped 4 bases from V and 5 bases from J, with 14 bases between. CDR1 and CDR2 from the germline V gene are SQVTM and ANQGSEA. Written as DNA, the CDR3 is TGCAGCGTTGTTAGTTGGGGCCCCAATGAAAAACTGTTTTTT. Its protein is CSVVSWGPNEKLFF.

This clone was seen just once. The chain joins TRBV7-2 to TRBJ1-2; 7 bases are shared with TRBD1. The V segment lost 1 base and the J segment 0 bases; nucleotides outside the gene matches: 8. Germline V gene sequence: CDR1 SGHTA, CDR2 FQGNSA. The CDR3 extends over 17 amino acids. CDR3 sequence (DNA): TGTGCCAGCAGCTTAGAGGTGGGGACAGCTACTAACTATGGCTACACCTTC. Amino acids: CASSLEVGTATNYGYTF.

This sequence joins TRBV6-5 and TRBJ1-5; 8 positions agree with TRBD1. Trimming at V came to 0 bases and at J to 12 bases, leaving 4 bases not matched to a gene. Germline loops: CDR1 MNHEY, CDR2 SVGAGI. CDR3 length: 13 residues. CDR3 coding DNA: TGTGCCAGCAGTTACTCGTCACAGGGGGACCAGCATTTT. As protein: CASSYSSQGDQHF.

The chain uses TRBV19 and TRBJ1-3; D is undetermined. V lost 5 bases and J lost 0, with 8 bases in between. Germline lookup yields CDR1 LNHDA and CDR2 SQIVND (reference sequence). The CDR3 is 14 amino acids. The CDR3 sequence is CASSRTNSGNTIYF. The CDR3 region has the DNA TGTGCCAGTAGTCGGACGAACTCTGGAAACACCATATATTTT. The whole variable domain, filled in from reference TRBV19 and TRBJ1-3, reads DGGITQSPKYLFRKEGQNVTLSCEQNLNHDAMYWYRQDPGQGLRLIYYSQIVNDFQKGDIAEGYSVSREKKESFPLTVTSAQKNPTAFYLCASSRTNSGNTIYFGEGSWLTVV.

The rearrangement joins TRBV7-8 to TRBJ1-1; 7 bases map to TRBD1. Per the germline V gene, CDR1 is SGHVS and CDR2 is FQNEAQ. Trimming removed 5 bases from V and 0 bases from J; junction bases left unmatched: 9. CDR3 length: 16 amino acids. The chain's CDR3 is CASSATGAPMNTEAFF. CDR3 in DNA: TGTGCCAGCAGCGCAACAGGGGCCCCCATGAACACTGAAGCTTTCTTT.

This clone was detected a few times. The chain combines TRBV27 with TRBJ1-6; D is ambiguous. V dropped 2 bases and J dropped 13 bases, with 15 bases sitting between them. The CDR3 has 14 residues. Germline assignment: CDR1 MNHEY and CDR2 SMNVEV (reference sequence). The CDR3 region is CASSLRGKTTPLHF. CDR3 DNA: TGTGCCAGCAGTTTACGTGGCAAAACGACGCCCCTCCACTTT.

A single count supports this clone. The chain joins TRBV19 to TRBJ1-6, with unresolved D. With 4 bases removed from V and 0 bases from J, the gap between germline ends came to 13 bases. CDR1 and CDR2 from the germline V gene are LNHDA and SQIVND (reference sequence). The CDR3 extends over 17 amino acids. The CDR3 spells CASSTTYPSSYNSPLHF. The CDR3 region has the DNA TGTGCCAGTAGTACGACTTACCCGAGCTCCTATAATTCACCCCTCCACTTT.

The sample holds a few counts of this clone. This chain uses TRBV6-1 with TRBJ1-5; tentative D call: TRBD1 (6 bases). CDR1 is MNHNS and CDR2 is SASEGT in the germline V gene. The ends were cut back, 5 bases at V and 2 bases at J, with 7 bases in the middle. This CDR3 region has 13 residues. CDR3 sequence (DNA): TGTGCCAGCAGTAGACAGGGCAATCAGCCCCAGCATTTT. Translated: CASSRQGNQPQHF.

The table lists this clone with a few counts. V gene TRBV2 combines with J gene TRBJ1-1; the D gene is possibly TRBD1 (5 bases). The germline gives CDR1 SNHLY, CDR2 FYNNEI. The CDR3 is 14 residues long. Deletions cut 4 bases from V and 1 base from J, with 10 bases between. CDR3 sequence: CASSALGTNTEAFF. In DNA form, the CDR3 reads TGTGCCAGCAGTGCCTTGGGGACGAACACTGAAGCTTTCTTT.

The chain uses TRBV28 and TRBJ1-5; the D is unclear. Germline assignment: CDR1 MDHEN and CDR2 SYDVKM. The CDR3 is 13 residues long. V lost 3 bases, J lost 5 bases, and 8 bases lay in between. The CDR3 nucleotides read TGTGCCAGCAGTTTTGGGTTCCATCAGCCCCAGCATTTT. It is translated as CASSFGFHQPQHF.

This clone has only a few counts. This chain connects TRBV5-4 to TRBJ2-1; D tentatively reads TRBD1 or TRBD2 (5 bases each). Deletions cut 6 bases from V and 0 bases from J, with 16 bases between. Germline CDR1 reads SGHNT; CDR2 reads YYREEE (reference sequence). This CDR3 is built from 16 residues. The CDR3 is CASTRDQYSSYNEQFF. CDR3 in DNA: TGTGCCAGCACCCGGGACCAATACAGCTCCTACAATGAGCAGTTCTTC.